Shown below are 24 T cell receptor beta chains from a single sample sequenced in a study of post-analysis software for immune sequencing data. Study-level findings and limits: Five or six TRBV segments (TRBV5-6, TRBV5-1 and TRBV20-1 among them) occurred more frequently in patients than in controls.

TCR beta cDNA libraries had unique molecular identifiers. MiXCR was run by TCRdb on the PCR reads, yielding one entry per CDR3 protein. Altogether approximately 690,000 distinct CDR3 sequences are present, about 60% being singletons, with the ten largest covering 11%. Which antigens these TCRs recognize remains unknown. The sample consisted of blood. These receptors originate from a girl aged 2 to 10 with multiple sclerosis.

This clonotype has more than one count but fewer than ten. The CDR3: CAIMSPGTNYGYTF. Here the CDR3 DNA reads TGTGCCATCATGAGCCCAGGAACTAACTATGGCTACACCTTC. The chain carries TRBV10-3 and TRBJ1-2; unclear D gene. The CDR3 is made up of 14 amino acids. Germline loops: CDR1 ENHRY, CDR2 SYGVKD. V was clipped by 7 bases and J by 0 bases, with 12 bases between them.

A remark on this clonotype: One end of the junction does not line up with germline, which may come from a read error. The V gene is TRBV20-1, the J gene TRBJ2-5; possibly TRBD2 for D (5 bases). The CDR3 is made up of 14 amino acids. The germline V gene has CDR1 DFQATT and CDR2 SNEGSKA (reference sequence). CDR3 residues: CSASSLEVKETQYF. DNA for the CDR3: TGCAGTGCTAGCAGCCTGGAGGTAAAAGAGACTCAGTACTTC.

This clonotype was seen a handful of times. This chain uses TRBV29-1 with TRBJ2-1; 10 bases fit TRBD1. The CDR3 has 12 residues. Germline CDR1 SQVTM, CDR2 ANQGSEA. With V trimmed by 4 bases and J by 9 bases, 3 bases remained unmatched. The CDR3 nucleotides read TGCAGCGTTGCTGGGACAGGGGTTGAGCAGTTCTTC. Translation: CSVAGTGVEQFF.

The chain links TRBV10-3 to TRBJ1-2; TRBD1 agrees at 9 bases. The ends lost 8 bases at V and 3 bases at J; junction bases unmatched: 4. The CDR3 loop spans 13 amino acids. Per the germline V gene, CDR1 is ENHRY and CDR2 is SYGVKD. DNA for the CDR3: TGTGCCATCGCGGGACAGGGTGACTATGGCTACACCTTC. This sequence encodes CAIAGQGDYGYTF.

The table lists this clonotype with a few counts. This sequence joins TRBV5-1 and TRBJ2-3; 7 bases map to TRBD1. V lost 5 bases to trimming and J lost 1 base; unmatched junction nucleotides: 7. Germline CDR1 SGHRS, CDR2 YFSETQ. The CDR3 loop spans 15 amino acids. The chain's CDR3 is CASRARQGGTDTQYF. CDR3 bases: TGCGCCAGCAGAGCCCGACAGGGCGGCACAGATACGCAGTATTTT. Supplemented by reference TRBV5-1 and TRBJ2-3, the full variable domain reads KAGVTQTPRYLIKTRGQQVTLSCSPISGHRSVSWYQQTPGQGLQFLFEYFSETQRNKGNFPGRFSGRQFSNSRSEMNVSTLELGDSALYLCASRARQGGTDTQYFGPGTRLTVL.

V usage is TRBV7-9 and J usage is TRBJ1-1, with D tentatively TRBD1 (5 bases). The V end lost 3 bases, the J end lost 3 bases, and 5 bases lay between the germline ends. Per germline, CDR1 SEHNR and CDR2 FQNEAQ (reference sequence). This CDR3 contains 12 residues. CDR3: CASSFRDTEAFF. In nucleotides, the CDR3 is TGTGCCAGCAGCTTCAGGGACACTGAAGCTTTCTTT.

The chain employs TRBV10-1 and TRBJ1-2; D is uncertain. The V end was cut by 2 bases, the J end by 8 bases, with 12 bases between. Germline V gene data show CDR1 as WNHNN and CDR2 as SYGVQD (reference sequence). This CDR3 spans 13 amino acids. The CDR3 protein is CASSEELEGGYTF. As DNA, the CDR3 is TGCGCCAGCAGTGAGGAGTTGGAGGGCGGCTACACCTTC.

This clonotype was seen a handful of times. V is TRBV7-2 and J is TRBJ2-3, with D possibly being TRBD2 (6 bases). The CDR3 runs 12 residues. The ends were cut back, 11 bases at V and 0 bases at J, with 9 bases in the middle. Germline CDR1 is SGHTA and CDR2 is FQGNSA. The CDR3 protein is CAGDSSTDTQYF. The CDR3 DNA follows: TGTGCCGGGGACTCAAGCACAGATACGCAGTATTTT.

This rearrangement joins TRBV12-3 or TRBV12-4 to TRBJ2-1, with 7 bases fitting TRBD1. CDR3 length: 15 amino acids. Trimming at V came to 5 bases and at J to 6 bases, leaving 10 bases not matched to a gene. CDR3 residues: CASSLPTGSVNEQFF. CDR3 DNA: TGTGCCAGCAGTCTACCGACAGGGTCGGTCAATGAGCAGTTCTTC.

The table lists this clonotype with a few counts. The chain links TRBV10-3 to TRBJ2-3; 7 nucleotides line up with TRBD2. The junction had 12 bases not matched to a gene; V was cut back by 10 bases and J by 2 bases. Looked up from germline, CDR1 is ENHRY and CDR2 is SYGVKD. CDR3 length: 15 amino acids. CDR3 sequence reads: CATTLGRELTDTQYF. CDR3 in DNA: TGTGCCACCACCTTGGGGCGGGAGCTCACAGATACGCAGTATTTT.

This clonotype showed up just a few times. The rearrangement joins TRBV6-5 to TRBJ1-1; D ambiguous. V was trimmed by 4 bases and J by 0 bases, leaving 6 bases between them. The CDR3 length is 13 residues. The V gene's germline CDR1 is MNHEY and CDR2 SVGAGI. Written as DNA, the CDR3 is TGTGCCAGCAGTTCGTCCATGAACACTGAAGCTTTCTTT. Its protein is CASSSSMNTEAFF.

The chain has TRBV4-2 and TRBJ1-1; 7 bases are shared with TRBD1. Germline CDR1 LGHNA, CDR2 YNFKEQ. With V trimmed by 4 bases and J by 4 bases, 9 bases remained unmatched. CDR3 length: 15 amino acids. The CDR3 nucleotides are TGTGCCAGCAGCCCGGCTGCAACAGGGGTCACTGAAGCTTTCTTT. Translation gives CASSPAATGVTEAFF.

The rearrangement uses TRBV4-1 and TRBJ2-7; D possibly corresponds to TRBD1 (6 bases). Germline V gene data show CDR1 as MGHRA and CDR2 as YSYEKL. Trimming removed 0 bases from V and 1 base from J, with 13 bases in between. This CDR3 contains 16 residues. Here the CDR3 reads CASSQEEQGPSYEQYF. The CDR3 DNA sequence: TGCGCCAGCAGCCAAGAAGAACAGGGACCTTCCTACGAGCAGTACTTC.

The CDR3, as DNA: TGTGCCAGCAATGACAGGGGGGTCAATCAGCCCCAGCATTTT. Translated: CASNDRGVNQPQHF. V and J are TRBV27 and TRBJ1-5; 9 bases are shared with TRBD1. This CDR3 region has 14 residues. V trimming: 7 bases; J trimming: 3 bases; junction bases outside the gene matches: 4. CDR1 is MNHEY and CDR2 is SMNVEV in the germline V gene (reference sequence).

The rearrangement uses TRBV20-1 and TRBJ1-5; D is perhaps TRBD1 (6 bases). The germline CDR1 and CDR2 sequences are DFQATT and SNEGSKA (reference sequence). Trimming removed 3 bases at V and 7 bases at J, with 16 bases between. The CDR3 has 14 residues. The CDR3 DNA is TGCAGTGCTAGCCCCAGGGGTCTGGGCCAGCCCCAGCATTTT. This encodes CSASPRGLGQPQHF.

The chain has TRBV10-3 and TRBJ1-2; D unclear. The CDR3 runs to 15 residues. CDR1 and CDR2 from the germline V gene are ENHRY and SYGVKD. V lost 5 bases and J 3 bases, leaving 16 bases between the germline ends. Here the CDR3 DNA reads TGTGCCATCAGTCAAAAGACGACGGCTGACTATGGCTACACCTTC. This codes for CAISQKTTADYGYTF.

The chain links TRBV7-8 to TRBJ2-5; 10 bases agree with TRBD1. Germline lookup yields CDR1 SGHVS and CDR2 FQNEAQ. V lost 4 bases and J lost 1; bases outside the gene matches: 6. CDR3 size: 16 residues. The CDR3 reads CASSYGDRGGQETQYF. The CDR3 DNA reads TGTGCCAGCAGCTACGGGGACAGGGGAGGCCAAGAGACCCAGTACTTC.

This rearrangement joins TRBV28 to TRBJ2-7, with 8 bases fitting TRBD2. This CDR3 contains 15 residues. With V trimmed by 6 bases and J by 2 bases, 9 bases remained unmatched. Germline CDR1 and CDR2: MDHEN and SYDVKM. This CDR3 reads CASRGGREAPYEQYF. The CDR3 coding sequence is TGTGCCAGCAGGGGGGGGCGGGAGGCGCCCTACGAGCAGTACTTC.

The V and J genes are TRBV5-1 and TRBJ2-7; 9 nucleotides match TRBD1. Germline CDR1 reads SGHRS; CDR2 reads YFSETQ. The CDR3 consists of 14 residues. Trimming took 1 base from V and 5 from J; bases not matched to a gene: 4. The CDR3 region is CASSLRGQGNEQYF. As DNA, the CDR3 is TGCGCCAGCAGCTTGAGGGGACAGGGAAACGAGCAGTACTTC.

This clonotype was detected a few times. This chain uses TRBV11-2 with TRBJ2-1, with 10 bases aligning to TRBD2. The germline gives CDR1 SGHAT, CDR2 FQNNGV. V lost 4 bases, J lost 7 bases, and 10 bases stayed unmatched. This CDR3 spans 16 amino acids. The CDR3 DNA sequence: TGTGCCAGCAGCTCCCTACTAGCGGGAAGTGTGAATGAGCAGTTCTTC. Its translation is CASSSLLAGSVNEQFF. Drawing the rest from reference TRBV11-2 and TRBJ2-1, the complete variable domain is EAGVAQSPRYKIIEKRQSVAFWCNPISGHATLYWYQQILGQGPKLLIQFQNNGVVDDSQLPKDRFSAERLKGVDSTLKIQPAKLEDSAVYLCASSSLLAGSVNEQFFGPGTRLTVL.

This chain uses TRBV29-1 with TRBJ2-1, with unresolved D. The CDR3 extends over 12 amino acids. V lost 3 bases and J lost 6, with 9 bases in between. From germline, CDR1 is SQVTM and CDR2 ANQGSEA. The CDR3 nucleotides read TGCAGCGTTGAGTGGCCAGTCAATGAGCAGTTCTTC. The encoded protein is CSVEWPVNEQFF.

This clonotype was seen only once. The chain joins TRBV14 to TRBJ2-1, with 9 bases matching TRBD2. The germline V gene encodes CDR1 SGHDN and CDR2 FVKESK. CDR3 length equals 18 residues. With V trimmed by 2 bases and J by 0 bases, 8 bases remained unmatched. CDR3 sequence reads: CASSQRGTSLSSYNEQFF. In DNA, the CDR3 is TGTGCCAGCAGCCAAAGAGGGACTAGCCTAAGCTCCTACAATGAGCAGTTCTTC.

This clonotype was found a few times. The chain carries TRBV12-3 or TRBV12-4 and TRBJ1-5, with D perhaps TRBD1 (5 bases). The CDR3 is 12 amino acids. The V and J ends lost 5 bases and 4 bases respectively, with 6 bases between them. The CDR3 nucleotides are TGTGCCAGCAGTCGACAGAATCAGCCCCAGCATTTT. Encoded protein: CASSRQNQPQHF.

This chain links TRBV20-1 with TRBJ2-1; TRBD2 matches at 7 bases. Germline V lookup: CDR1 DFQATT, CDR2 SNEGSKA (reference sequence). This CDR3 has 14 amino acids. The V segment lost 6 bases and the J segment 12 bases; nucleotides outside the gene matches: 17. CDR3 sequence reads: CSAAPAGRWEWQFF. CDR3 bases: TGCAGTGCCGCACCAGCGGGAAGGTGGGAGTGGCAGTTCTTC.